What follows is one T cell receptor (beta chain) and its context. The data were taken from a study of beta chain features in type 1 diabetes. Reverse transcribing all isolated RNA meant expressed TCRB transcripts were sequenced. The table came from immunoSEQ multiplex PCR; TCRdb's copy has only in-frame clones and leaves some out. This sample yields a few hundred thousand clones, of which more than 13% are seen a single time; roughly 0.017% belongs to the top ten. Germline V gene lookup returns CDR1 MNHEY and CDR2 SMNVEV (reference sequence). Trimming left V 2 bases short and J 0 bases short, with 7 bases between. This CDR3 spans 14 amino acids.

The clonotype comes from a woman in her late teens or twenties in good health. The sample comprised naive CD4+ T cells from blood. The chain combines TRBV27 with TRBJ1-2; D call uncertain. CDR3 protein: CASSLMRTNYGYTF. The DNA of the CDR3 is TGTGCCAGCAGTTTAATGAGGACTAACTATGGCTACACCTTC.